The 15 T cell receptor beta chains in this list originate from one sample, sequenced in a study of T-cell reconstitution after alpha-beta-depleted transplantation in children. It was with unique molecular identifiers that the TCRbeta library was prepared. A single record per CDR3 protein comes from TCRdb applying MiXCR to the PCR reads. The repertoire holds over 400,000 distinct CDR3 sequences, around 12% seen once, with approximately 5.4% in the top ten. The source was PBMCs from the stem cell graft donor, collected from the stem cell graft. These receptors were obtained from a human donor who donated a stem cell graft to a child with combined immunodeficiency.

The CDR3 bases are TGCGCCAGCAGAACCGGGACAGGGGACGTAGATACGCAGTATTTT. This codes for CASRTGTGDVDTQYF. This chain joins TRBV5-1 and TRBJ2-3, with 10 bases fitting TRBD1. Germline lookup yields CDR1 SGHRS and CDR2 YFSETQ. CDR3 length equals 15 residues. Losses at the gene ends were 5 bases for V and 5 bases for J; bases not matched to a gene: 8.

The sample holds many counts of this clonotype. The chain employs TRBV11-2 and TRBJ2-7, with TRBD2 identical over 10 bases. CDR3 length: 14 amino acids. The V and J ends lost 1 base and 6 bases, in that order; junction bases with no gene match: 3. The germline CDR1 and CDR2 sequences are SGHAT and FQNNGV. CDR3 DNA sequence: TGTGCCAGCAGCTTAGCACTAGCGGGGATCGAGCAGTACTTC. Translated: CASSLALAGIEQYF.

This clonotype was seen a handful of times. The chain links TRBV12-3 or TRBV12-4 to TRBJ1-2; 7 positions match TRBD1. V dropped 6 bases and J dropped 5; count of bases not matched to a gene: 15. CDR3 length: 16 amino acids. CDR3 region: CASSPAAGGKGYGYTF. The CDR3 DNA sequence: TGTGCCAGCAGCCCAGCGGCAGGGGGGAAGGGTTATGGCTACACCTTC.

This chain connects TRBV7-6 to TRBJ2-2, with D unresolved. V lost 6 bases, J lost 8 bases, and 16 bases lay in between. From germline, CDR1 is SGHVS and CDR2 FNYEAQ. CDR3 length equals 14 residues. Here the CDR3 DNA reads TGTGCCAGCAGACTCGCAATTACACCGGGGGAGCTGTTTTTT. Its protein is CASRLAITPGELFF.

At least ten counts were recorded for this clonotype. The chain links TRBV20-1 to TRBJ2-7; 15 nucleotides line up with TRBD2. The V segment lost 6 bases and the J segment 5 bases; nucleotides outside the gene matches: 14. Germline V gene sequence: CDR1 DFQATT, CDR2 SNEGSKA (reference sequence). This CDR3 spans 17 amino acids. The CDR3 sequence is CSAPGTSGGQILHEQYF. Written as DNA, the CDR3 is TGCAGTGCCCCCGGGACTAGCGGGGGGCAAATTTTGCACGAGCAGTACTTC.

The CDR3 DNA is TGTGCCAGCAGTTACCCCGCTTTGAGGGGGGGCTACGAGCAGTACTTC. It is translated as CASSYPALRGGYEQYF. This chain joins TRBV6-2 or TRBV6-3 and TRBJ2-7; D is perhaps TRBD2 (7 bases). Trimming took off 2 bases at V and 3 bases at J, with 17 bases between the two ends. This CDR3 has 16 amino acids. Germline V gene sequence: CDR1 MNHEY, CDR2 SVGEGT.

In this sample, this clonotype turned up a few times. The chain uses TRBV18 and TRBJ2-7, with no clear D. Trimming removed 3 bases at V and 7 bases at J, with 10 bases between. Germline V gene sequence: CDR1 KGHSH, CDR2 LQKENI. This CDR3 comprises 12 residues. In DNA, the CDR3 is TGTGCCAGCTCACCTATCCCCACGGAGCAGTACTTC. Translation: CASSPIPTEQYF.

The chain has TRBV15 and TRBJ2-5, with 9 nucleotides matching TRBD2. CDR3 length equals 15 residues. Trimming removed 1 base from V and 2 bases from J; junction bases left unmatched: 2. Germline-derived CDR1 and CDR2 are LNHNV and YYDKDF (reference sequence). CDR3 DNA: TGTGCCACCAGCAGAGTTAGCGGGAGTCAAGAGACCCAGTACTTC. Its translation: CATSRVSGSQETQYF.

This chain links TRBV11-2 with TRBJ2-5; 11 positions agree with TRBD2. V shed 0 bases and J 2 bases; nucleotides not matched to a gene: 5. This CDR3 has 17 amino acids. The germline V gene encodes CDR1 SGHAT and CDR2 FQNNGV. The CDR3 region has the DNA TGTGCCAGCAGCTTAGAGGGCCTAGCGGGAGGTCAAGAGACCCAGTACTTC. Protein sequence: CASSLEGLAGGQETQYF.

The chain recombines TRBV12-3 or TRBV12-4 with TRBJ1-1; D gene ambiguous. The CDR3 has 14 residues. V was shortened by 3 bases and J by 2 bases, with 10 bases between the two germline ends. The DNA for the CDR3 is TGTGCCAGCAGTTTTTCTTCTGCTAACACTGAAGCTTTCTTT. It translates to CASSFSSANTEAFF.

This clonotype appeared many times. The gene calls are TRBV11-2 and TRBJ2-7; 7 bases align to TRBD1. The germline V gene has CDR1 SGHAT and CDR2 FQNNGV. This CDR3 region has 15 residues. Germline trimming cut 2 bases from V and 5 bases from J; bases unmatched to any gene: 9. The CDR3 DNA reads TGTGCCAGCAGCTTAATTCGGGACAGTGCCGACGAGCAGTACTTC. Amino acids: CASSLIRDSADEQYF.

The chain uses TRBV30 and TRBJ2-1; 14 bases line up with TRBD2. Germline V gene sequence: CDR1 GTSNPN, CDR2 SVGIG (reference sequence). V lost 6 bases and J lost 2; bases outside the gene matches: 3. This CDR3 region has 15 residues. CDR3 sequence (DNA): TGTGCCTGCGGGACTAGCGGGGGTGCCTACAATGAGCAGTTCTTC. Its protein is CACGTSGGAYNEQFF.

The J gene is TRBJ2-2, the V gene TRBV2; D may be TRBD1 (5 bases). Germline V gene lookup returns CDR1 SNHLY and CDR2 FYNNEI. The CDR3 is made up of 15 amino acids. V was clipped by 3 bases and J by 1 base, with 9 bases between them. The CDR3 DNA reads TGTGCCAGCAGTGATCAGACAGTGAACACCGGGGAGCTGTTTTTT. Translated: CASSDQTVNTGELFF.

For the CDR3, the DNA is TGTGCCAGCAGTCCTCTTTTTCGTGGCAGCGCAAATTCACCCCTCCACTTT. Translated, it gives CASSPLFRGSANSPLHF. V gene TRBV6-2 or TRBV6-3 combines with J gene TRBJ1-6; D gene ambiguous. This CDR3 is built from 17 residues. The V end was cut by 5 bases, the J end by 7 bases, with 21 bases between. CDR1 is MNHEY and CDR2 is SVGEGT in the germline V gene.

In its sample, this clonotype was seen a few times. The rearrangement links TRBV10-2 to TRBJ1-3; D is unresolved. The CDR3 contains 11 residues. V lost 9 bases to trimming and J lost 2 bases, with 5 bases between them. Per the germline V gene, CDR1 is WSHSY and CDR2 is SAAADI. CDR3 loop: CASKTGNTIYF. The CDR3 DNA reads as TGCGCCAGTAAGACTGGAAACACCATATATTTT.